The TCR beta chain under discussion was sequenced for a study of blood T cell repertoires in COVID-19. Study context: Sites across the United States, Italy and Spain contributed samples from acute and convalescent COVID-19. PBMCs, B-cell-depleted T cells, or T cells provided the cDNA or gDNA that made up the material.

The CDR3 has 14 residues. Trimming cost V 6 bases and J 5 bases, with 13 bases left between them. Germline V gene data show CDR1 as MNHEY and CDR2 as SVGAGI. In the source study's methods: For nucleated cells, counts were estimated from reference gene primer amplification. This table comes from immunoSEQ multiplex PCR, and its TCRdb copy is limited to in-frame clones, with some not included. V and J calls and clone size are given by that table; D and trimming were obtained from the DNA. The sample has about 250,000 clones; roughly 87% are singletons. This clone came up once. Cohort placement rested on clinical history that participants reported themselves.

Sequenced input: PBMCs or T cells enriched from blood (not recorded which). The rearrangement uses TRBV6-5 and TRBJ1-4; a possible D gene is TRBD1 (5 bases). This TCR was sampled from a young woman with acute COVID-19. The CDR3 sequence is CASSAGTGNEKLFF. CDR3 in DNA: TGTGCCAGCAGCGCGGGGACGGGGAATGAAAAACTGTTTTTT.